This T cell receptor beta chain was documented in a study of cytomegalovirus exposure and HLA in healthy donors. The primer mix had 60 Vbeta and 13 Jbeta primers. This table comes from immunoSEQ multiplex PCR, and its TCRdb copy is limited to in-frame clones, with some not included. The sample records roughly 130,000 clones, around 82% being singletons. Comments on this clone: Its target is not known.

V lost 3 bases to trimming and J lost 7 bases; unmatched junction nucleotides: 7. Germline CDR1 reads SGHVS; CDR2 reads FNYEAQ. The length of the CDR3 is 14 residues. Findings of the study overall: Roughly uniform depth of sequencing across donors was assumed in presence/absence analyses. Analyzed later, most CMV-associated TCR beta chains appeared HLA-restricted. Fewer N-insertions (relative to the roughly 610-donor mean) were reportedly seen in an Asian-associated ancestry cluster in a later analysis. Despite most TCR sequences being rare, some public TCRs occurred in many donors.

This chain connects TRBV7-6 to TRBJ1-2; 8 nucleotides agree with TRBD1. The sample consisted of PBMCs. This receptor was taken from a male donor in good health and CMV-seropositive. The CDR3 DNA follows: TGTGCCAGCAGCTTGTACAGGGGGGACGGTGGCTACACCTTC. This translates into CASSLYRGDGGYTF.